These T cell receptor beta chains were read from a single sample in a study of PD-1 blockade in classical Hodgkin lymphoma. This table comes from immunoSEQ multiplex PCR, and its TCRdb copy is limited to in-frame clones, with some not included. The profile shows about 75,000 clones, about 93% of them singletons. This material consisted of peripheral blood mononuclear cells (PBMCs), taken at baseline. The source of these receptors is a human donor with classical Hodgkin lymphoma. CDR3s include the opening cysteine and the closing phenylalanine or tryptophan. D genes are given only for firm matches. Not every row has a clone size; where given, it reads once, few, many or a size class.

d_call	v_call	j_call	clone_size	cdr3_aa	cdr3_nt
-	TRBV19	TRBJ1-1	-	CASSITPVWTEAFF	TGTGCCAGTAGTATTACCCCCGTGTGGACTGAAGCTTTCTTT
-	TRBV9	TRBJ2-3	few	CATSEGLITDTQYF	TGTGCCACCTCTGAGGGGCTAATCACAGATACGCAGTATTTT
-	TRBV11-3	TRBJ2-2	-	CASSLSVGGAGELFF	TGTGCCAGCAGCTTATCCGTAGGGGGGGCCGGGGAGCTGTTTTTT
-	TRBV19	TRBJ1-2	-	CASSEIRTVNYGYTF	TGTGCCAGTAGTGAAATTAGAACAGTTAACTATGGCTACACCTTC
TRBD1	TRBV28	TRBJ1-5	-	CASREPGQWNMNQPQHF	TGTGCCAGCAGAGAACCGGGACAGTGGAACATGAATCAGCCCCAGCATTTT
TRBD1	TRBV19	TRBJ1-2	-	CASSIDHRGGYGYTF	TGTGCCAGTAGTATAGATCACAGGGGCGGGTATGGCTACACCTTC
-	TRBV18	TRBJ2-1	once	CASSLQPRDTPRDEQFF	TGTGCCAGCTCACTACAGCCTCGGGACACCCCACGGGATGAGCAGTTCTTC
-	TRBV6-5	TRBJ2-7	-	CASSYDSSYEQYF	TGTGCCAGCAGTTACGATAGCTCCTACGAGCAGTACTTC
-	TRBV28	TRBJ1-1	-	CASSLYRDAAFF	TGTGCCAGCAGTTTGTACCGGGACGCAGCTTTCTTT
-	TRBV7-9	TRBJ2-3	-	CASSPLEEYTDTQYF	TGTGCCAGCAGCCCCCTGGAGGAATACACAGATACGCAGTATTTT
-	TRBV4-1	TRBJ1-3	-	CASSPETVSGNTIYF	TGCGCCAGCAGCCCGGAGACGGTCTCTGGAAACACCATATATTTT
-	TRBV9	TRBJ2-2	-	CASSVSSGELFF	TGTGCCAGCAGCGTAAGCTCTGGGGAGCTGTTTTTT
-	TRBV5-3	TRBJ1-1	-	CARSWGTEAFF	TGTGCCAGAAGCTGGGGGACTGAAGCTTTCTTT
-	TRBV2	TRBJ1-6	-	CATVGIPNSPLHF	TGTGCCACCGTTGGAATACCTAATTCACCCCTCCACTTT
-	TRBV21-1	TRBJ2-6	-	CASSKGVSGANVLTF	TGTGCCAGCAGCAAAGGGGTCTCTGGGGCCAACGTCCTGACTTTC
-	TRBV10-3	TRBJ2-6	-	CAISESPGDVSGANVLTF	TGTGCCATCAGTGAGTCGCCGGGGGACGTCTCTGGGGCCAACGTCCTGACTTTC
-	TRBV9	TRBJ1-5	once	CASSFGPQGNQPQHF	TGTGCCAGCAGCTTCGGTCCCCAGGGCAATCAGCCCCAGCATTTT
-	TRBV25-1	TRBJ2-3	-	CASSLDRPDTQYF	TGTGCCAGCAGCCTCGACAGACCAGATACGCAGTATTTT
-	TRBV11-2	TRBJ1-5	-	CASSNSGTQQPQHF	TGTGCCAGCAGTAACTCCGGGACACAGCAGCCCCAGCATTTT
TRBD1	TRBV11-2	TRBJ2-5	-	CASSVGRGLQETQYF	TGTGCCAGCAGCGTGGGCAGGGGGTTACAAGAGACCCAGTACTTC